The entry below gives a single T cell receptor (beta chain) sequence along with its context. This sample was taken from a study of blood T cell repertoires in COVID-19. The germline V gene encodes CDR1 WNHNN and CDR2 SYGVQD (reference sequence). Trimming stripped 2 bases from V and 5 bases from J, with 10 bases between. This CDR3 spans 14 amino acids. Per the original methods: How many nucleated cells were present was estimated from reference gene primer amplification. Sequenced by immunoSEQ multiplex PCR; TCRdb stores in-frame clones only, minus some. For V, J and clone size, that table is used; D and trimming come from the DNA. The sample lists about 70,000 clones, roughly 84% occurring once.

This TCR was recovered from a woman of 80 years or more with active or convalescent COVID-19. The material sequenced was peripheral blood. The J gene is TRBJ1-3, the V gene TRBV10-1; TRBD1 might be the D (6 bases). This chain's CDR3 is CASSETRGRNTIYF. In DNA, the CDR3 is TGCGCCAGCAGTGAGACCAGGGGTCGAAACACCATATATTTT.